Below are 16 T cell receptor beta chains sequenced from a single sample in a study of beta chain features in type 1 diabetes. Study observations and caveats: Shorter TCRB CDR3s, moderately but significantly so, were found in Type 1 diabetes patients in all four CD4+ subsets.

The authors reverse transcribed all of the isolated RNA, so sequencing captured expressed TCRB transcripts. Data came from immunoSEQ multiplex PCR; TCRdb stores just in-frame clones and leaves some out. The sample has 240,000 or so clones, about 15% seen once. These receptors have no identified antigens. Sequenced sample: naive CD4+ T cells from blood. These receptor sequences come from a young man with type 1 diabetes.

In its sample, this clone was seen a few times. This chain connects TRBV11-2 to TRBJ1-2, with 8 bases fitting TRBD1. The V gene end was trimmed by 2 bases and the J gene end by 6 bases; junction bases not matched to a gene: 2. CDR3 length equals 13 residues. Per germline, CDR1 SGHAT and CDR2 FQNNGV. The CDR3 reads CASSLRTGNGYTF. The CDR3 coding sequence is TGTGCCAGCAGCTTAAGGACAGGGAATGGCTACACCTTC.

The rearrangement joins TRBV7-9 to TRBJ1-6; tentative D call: TRBD1 (5 bases). V lost 5 bases, J lost 1 base, and 12 bases lay in between. CDR1 is SEHNR, CDR2 FQNEAQ, per germline (reference sequence). The CDR3 consists of 16 residues. CDR3 DNA: TGTGCCAGCAGCGCGGGGCCGTCGTCCTATAATTCACCCCTCCACTTT. This encodes CASSAGPSSYNSPLHF.

The chain has TRBV7-9 and TRBJ2-7; 9 bases line up with TRBD1. Germline CDR1 reads SEHNR; CDR2 reads FQNEAQ (reference sequence). The CDR3 covers 15 residues. The junction had 9 bases not matched to a gene; V was cut back by 4 bases and J by 5 bases. This chain's CDR3 is CASSSTGGAGHEQYF. Written as DNA, the CDR3 is TGTGCCAGCAGCTCTACAGGGGGCGCTGGCCACGAGCAGTACTTC.

This clone was recorded a few times. This rearrangement joins TRBV29-1 to TRBJ1-3, with a tentative D call TRBD1 (6 bases). Germline V gene data show CDR1 as SQVTM and CDR2 as ANQGSEA. The V end lost 4 bases, the J end lost 0 bases, and 10 bases lay between the germline ends. This CDR3 is built from 14 residues. Written as DNA, the CDR3 is TGCAGCGTTGTCGACAGGACCTCTGGAAACACCATATATTTT. As protein: CSVVDRTSGNTIYF. Complete variable domain (other parts from reference TRBV29-1 and TRBJ1-3): SAVISQKPSRDICQRGTSLTIQCQVDSQVTMMFWYRQQPGQSLTLIATANQGSEATYESGFVIDKFPISRPNLTFSTLTVSNMSPEDSSIYLCSVVDRTSGNTIYFGEGSWLTVV.

This clone occurred a few times. This sequence joins TRBV7-9 and TRBJ2-6, with D possibly being TRBD1 (6 bases). V gave up 5 bases and J gave up 0 bases, with 17 bases separating them. Germline V lookup: CDR1 SEHNR, CDR2 FQNEAQ (reference sequence). The CDR3 is made up of 18 amino acids. CDR3 sequence reads: CASSPRTDYYSGANVLTF. CDR3 coding DNA: TGTGCCAGCAGCCCACGGACAGACTACTACTCTGGGGCCAACGTCCTGACTTTC.

This chain links TRBV18 with TRBJ1-1; D call uncertain. CDR1 and CDR2 (germline): KGHSH, LQKENI. Trimming removed 4 bases at V and 1 base at J, with 10 bases between. This CDR3 is built from 14 residues. The chain's CDR3 is CASSRDGGNTEAFF. The CDR3 nucleotides read TGTGCCAGCTCACGAGATGGAGGGAACACTGAAGCTTTCTTT.

This clone was detected a few times. The gene calls are TRBV7-2 and TRBJ1-3, with D possibly being TRBD1 (5 bases). Trimming cost V 10 bases and J 2 bases, with 15 bases left between them. The CDR3 covers 14 residues. Looked up from germline, CDR1 is SGHTA and CDR2 is FQGNSA. This CDR3 reads CATDSAGAGNTIYF. CDR3 coding DNA: TGTGCCACCGACTCCGCGGGGGCTGGAAACACCATATATTTT.

The V gene is TRBV5-1, the J gene TRBJ2-1; TRBD2 aligns across 14 bases. Trimming cost V 4 bases and J 9 bases; bases outside gene matches: 6. Germline V lookup: CDR1 SGHRS, CDR2 YFSETQ. The length of the CDR3 is 15 residues. CDR3 region: CASSQGLAGGSEQFF. CDR3 nucleotides: TGCGCCAGCAGCCAAGGACTAGCGGGAGGTTCTGAGCAGTTCTTC.

The chain employs TRBV27 and TRBJ1-2; D is ambiguous. Trimming stripped 0 bases from V and 4 bases from J, with 9 bases between. Looked up from germline, CDR1 is MNHEY and CDR2 is SMNVEV (reference sequence). The CDR3 sequence is 14 residues long. This CDR3 reads CASSLSGSGYGYTF. CDR3 bases: TGTGCCAGCAGTTTATCTGGGAGCGGCTATGGCTACACCTTC.

The genes are TRBV11-2 and TRBJ2-6; the D gene is possibly TRBD1 (5 bases). CDR3 length: 16 residues. Germline values: CDR1 SGHAT, CDR2 FQNNGV. With 8 bases removed from V and 2 bases from J, the gap between germline ends came to 16 bases. CDR3 amino acids: CASCQDSHTGANVLTF. CDR3 in DNA: TGTGCCAGCTGCCAAGACAGCCACACTGGGGCCAACGTCCTGACTTTC.

This clone was recorded a few times. The chain carries TRBV7-9 and TRBJ2-5; weak D call: TRBD1 (6 bases). CDR3 length equals 16 residues. Trimming cost V 5 bases and J 0 bases, with 16 bases left between them. From germline, CDR1 is SEHNR and CDR2 FQNEAQ (reference sequence). CDR3 DNA: TGTGCCAGCAGCCTGCGTGGCAGGGGTGACCAAGAGACCCAGTACTTC. This codes for CASSLRGRGDQETQYF. The full variable domain, rest sourced from reference TRBV7-9 and TRBJ2-5, is DTGVSQNPRHKITKRGQNVTFRCDPISEHNRLYWYRQTLGQGPEFLTYFQNEAQLEKSRLLSDRFSAERPKGSFSTLEIQRTEQGDSAMYLCASSLRGRGDQETQYFGPGTRLLVL.

The V call is TRBV2, the J call TRBJ1-2; unclear D gene. The V end was cut by 8 bases, the J end by 0 bases, with 19 bases between. CDR1 is SNHLY and CDR2 is FYNNEI in the germline V gene. The CDR3 is made up of 16 amino acids. The CDR3, as DNA: TGTGCCAGCGACTCGAGGGCAGCTAGCACTAACTATGGCTACACCTTC. Protein product: CASDSRAASTNYGYTF.

The chain uses TRBV12-5 and TRBJ2-5; 7 bases are shared with TRBD1. The J segment lost 4 bases and the V segment lost 0 bases, leaving 2 bases of the junction unmatched. There are 14 residues in the CDR3. In germline, CDR1 is LGHNT, CDR2 FRNRAP. The CDR3 loop is CASGLVGDRETQYF. The CDR3 DNA follows: TGTGCTAGTGGTTTGGTCGGGGACAGAGAGACCCAGTACTTC.

The CDR3 sequence is CAISGGTSGRAGVNEQFF. The CDR3 DNA sequence: TGTGCCATCAGTGGGGGGACTAGCGGGAGGGCAGGTGTAAATGAGCAGTTCTTC. The chain links TRBV10-3 to TRBJ2-1, with 16 nucleotides matching TRBD2. The CDR3 contains 18 residues. V lost 4 bases and J lost 7; bases outside the gene matches: 10. Germline V gene data show CDR1 as ENHRY and CDR2 as SYGVKD.

The chain has TRBV6-5 and TRBJ1-1; a weak D match, TRBD1 (5 bases). Germline V lookup: CDR1 MNHEY, CDR2 SVGAGI. The CDR3 runs 16 residues. Trimming left V 2 bases short and J 3 bases short, with 16 bases between. The CDR3 region is CASSYGGFTQDTEAFF. The CDR3 DNA follows: TGTGCCAGCAGTTACGGGGGGTTCACTCAGGACACTGAAGCTTTCTTT.

J is TRBJ2-5 and V is TRBV18; weak D call: TRBD2 (6 bases). Trimming cost V 3 bases and J 7 bases, with 15 bases left between them. This CDR3 is built from 14 residues. Germline CDR1 reads KGHSH; CDR2 reads LQKENI. The CDR3 DNA reads TGTGCCAGCTCACCGAGTGGCGGGGACGGGACCCAGTACTTC. It yields the protein CASSPSGGDGTQYF.